These 2 T cell receptor beta chains came from one sample sequenced in a study of PD-1 blockade in classical Hodgkin lymphoma. Stated time point: cycle 4 day 1 (C4D1), after six to seven weeks of nivolumab. Relapses following autologous stem cell transplantation were seen in all patients, with brentuximab vedotin exposure varying. Some clones are missing from TCRdb's copy, which holds only in-frame ones; the method was immunoSEQ multiplex PCR. The sample records about 94,000 clones, just over 90% being singletons. The sequencing here drew on peripheral blood mononuclear cells (PBMCs), taken before the fourth cycle of nivolumab. All receptors come from a human donor with classical Hodgkin lymphoma.

The chain uses TRBV30 and TRBJ1-6; D remains unclear. Trimming cost V 4 bases and J 6 bases, with 10 bases left between them. In germline, CDR1 is GTSNPN, CDR2 SVGIG (reference sequence). CDR3 length: 13 amino acids. Written as DNA, the CDR3 is TGTGCCTGGAAGGAAACAGCTAATTCACCCCTCCACTTT. It translates to CAWKETANSPLHF. The whole variable domain, remainder taken from reference TRBV30 and TRBJ1-6, is SQTIHQWPATLVQPVGSPLSLECTVEGTSNPNLYWYRQAAGRGLQLLFYSVGIGQISSEVPQNLSASRPQDRQFILSSKKLLLSDSGFYLCAWKETANSPLHFGNGTRLTVT.

The chain links TRBV7-9 to TRBJ1-2; the D gene is possibly TRBD1 (5 bases). CDR3 length equals 14 residues. V was trimmed by 5 bases and J by 5 bases, leaving 15 bases between them. Germline CDR1 is SEHNR and CDR2 is FQNEAQ (reference sequence). The CDR3 loop reads CASSALGEYYGYTF. The CDR3 DNA sequence: TGTGCCAGCAGCGCCCTGGGGGAATATTATGGCTACACCTTC.